These 13 T cell receptor beta chains came from one sample sequenced in a study of blood T cell repertoires in COVID-19. Clones were sequenced by immunoSEQ multiplex PCR, and TCRdb holds only the in-frame ones, with some missing. The sample shows approximately 280,000 clones, approximately 90% of them seen only once. Source material: peripheral blood. The receptors come from a woman aged 25-40 years with COVID-19, enrolled during active disease.

The chain carries TRBV28 and TRBJ1-6; D is unresolved. CDR1 is MDHEN and CDR2 is SYDVKM in the germline V gene. The V end was cut by 5 bases, the J end by 0 bases, with 5 bases between. The length of the CDR3 is 14 residues. The CDR3 DNA sequence: TGTGCCAGCAGTATAAACTCCTATAATTCACCCCTCCACTTT. Amino acids: CASSINSYNSPLHF.

The chain combines TRBV4-1 with TRBJ2-3; 9 bases are a match to TRBD2. This CDR3 spans 16 amino acids. The J segment lost 5 bases and the V segment lost 1 base, leaving 7 bases of the junction unmatched. Germline V gene lookup returns CDR1 MGHRA and CDR2 YSYEKL. The CDR3 sequence: CASSQGTSAEGDTQYF. The CDR3 nucleotides are TGCGCCAGCAGCCAAGGGACTAGCGCAGAAGGAGATACGCAGTATTTT.

The chain is built from TRBV7-3 and TRBJ2-7, with 8 bases that match TRBD1. Germline V gives CDR1 SGHTA, CDR2 FQGTGA. The J segment lost 3 bases and the V segment lost 5 bases, leaving 6 bases of the junction unmatched. This CDR3 comprises 14 residues. The CDR3 sequence is CASSPGQAFYEQYF. The CDR3 coding sequence is TGTGCCAGCAGCCCGGGACAGGCATTCTACGAGCAGTACTTC.

This clone appeared once. The chain combines TRBV7-2 with TRBJ2-5; 13 positions agree with TRBD2. This CDR3 has 16 residues. V trimming: 4 bases; J trimming: 2 bases; junction bases outside the gene matches: 4. The germline V gene encodes CDR1 SGHTA and CDR2 FQGNSA. The CDR3 DNA follows: TGTGCCAGCAGCTGGCCGGGACTAGCGGGGCAAGAGACCCAGTACTTC. It encodes CASSWPGLAGQETQYF.

The chain couples TRBV28 to TRBJ2-1, with a possible D match to TRBD1 (5 bases). Per the germline V gene, CDR1 is MDHEN and CDR2 is SYDVKM. V lost 2 bases and J 7 bases, leaving 9 bases between the germline ends. This CDR3 has 13 amino acids. The CDR3 protein is CASSLRQPNEQFF. Here the CDR3 DNA reads TGTGCCAGCAGTTTACGACAGCCTAATGAGCAGTTCTTC.

This chain joins TRBV4-3 and TRBJ1-6, with D perhaps matching TRBD1 (6 bases). The CDR3 covers 15 residues. CDR1 is LGHNA, CDR2 YSLEER, per germline. V was shortened by 0 bases and J by 7 bases, with 10 bases between the two germline ends. In DNA form, the CDR3 reads TGCGCCAGCAGCCAAGATTGGACAGAGAATTCACCCCTCCACTTT. This translates into CASSQDWTENSPLHF.

The V and J genes are TRBV5-1 and TRBJ2-7; D perhaps matches TRBD1 (5 bases). CDR3 size: 13 residues. Germline values: CDR1 SGHRS, CDR2 YFSETQ. Trimming cost V 4 bases and J 7 bases, with 15 bases left between them. For the CDR3, the DNA is TGCGCCAGCAGCCCACAGGACAAGGGAGAGCAGTACTTC. Translating gives CASSPQDKGEQYF. The full variable domain, completed using reference TRBV5-1 and TRBJ2-7, is KAGVTQTPRYLIKTRGQQVTLSCSPISGHRSVSWYQQTPGQGLQFLFEYFSETQRNKGNFPGRFSGRQFSNSRSEMNVSTLELGDSALYLCASSPQDKGEQYFGPGTRLTVT.

The count of this clone is one. The chain recombines TRBV7-2 with TRBJ2-7, with a weak D call TRBD2 (5 bases). Germline assignment: CDR1 SGHTA and CDR2 FQGNSA. Trimming took off 4 bases at V and 7 bases at J, with 11 bases between the two ends. This CDR3 has 12 residues. CDR3 nucleotide sequence: TGTGCCAGCAGCTCGGATCCGGGAGAGCAGTACTTC. Its protein product is CASSSDPGEQYF.

The V gene is TRBV7-9, the J gene TRBJ1-2; D ambiguous. CDR1 and CDR2 (germline): SEHNR, FQNEAQ (reference sequence). The CDR3 runs to 12 residues. Deletions cut 2 bases from V and 7 bases from J, with 8 bases between. The CDR3 bases are TGTGCCAGCAGCTTATCGGCAGGTGGCTACACCTTC. It translates to CASSLSAGGYTF. The full variable domain, its missing parts supplied by reference TRBV7-9 and TRBJ1-2, is DTGVSQNPRHKITKRGQNVTFRCDPISEHNRLYWYRQTLGQGPEFLTYFQNEAQLEKSRLLSDRFSAERPKGSFSTLEIQRTEQGDSAMYLCASSLSAGGYTFGSGTRLTVV.

The CDR3 region is CASSLRQGGKWEQYF. The CDR3 coding sequence is TGTGCCAGCAGCTTAAGACAGGGGGGGAAATGGGAGCAGTACTTC. The rearrangement joins TRBV3-1 (or the pseudogene TRBV3-2) to TRBJ2-7; 9 positions agree with TRBD1. The CDR3 sequence is 15 residues long. Germline CDR1 reads LGHDT; CDR2 reads YNNKEL (reference sequence). V lost 5 bases, J lost 7 bases, and 12 bases stayed unmatched.

This clone came up once. The gene calls are TRBV6-1 and TRBJ1-1; TRBD1 agrees at 8 bases. Germline CDR1 MNHNS, CDR2 SASEGT. There are 17 residues in the CDR3. The V and J ends lost 4 bases and 3 bases, in that order; junction bases with no gene match: 13. CDR3 region: CASSGGTGRFLDTEAFF. CDR3 sequence (DNA): TGTGCCAGCAGTGGGGGGACAGGAAGGTTCTTGGACACTGAAGCTTTCTTT.

The chain employs TRBV12-3 or TRBV12-4 and TRBJ1-5, with D unresolved. This CDR3 is built from 12 residues. The V end lost 3 bases, the J end lost 9 bases, and 9 bases lay between the germline ends. CDR3 nucleotides: TGTGCCAGCAGTTTCCCACTACGGCCCCAGCATTTT. This gives the protein CASSFPLRPQHF.

This clone was detected a few times. This sequence joins TRBV19 and TRBJ1-5; D is possibly TRBD1 (6 bases). V lost 5 bases to trimming and J lost 3 bases, with 14 bases between them. The germline CDR1 and CDR2 sequences are LNHDA and SQIVND (reference sequence). The CDR3 spans 15 residues. CDR3: CASSEGVGHNQPQHF. Here the CDR3 DNA reads TGTGCCAGTAGTGAGGGAGTGGGACACAATCAGCCCCAGCATTTT.